The clone carrying this T cell receptor beta chain was observed a handful of times. TCRdb re-called the RT-PCR reads through MiXCR, storing one row per CDR3 protein. The sample lists some 880,000 distinct CDR3 sequences; over 15% were seen once. This entry comes from a study of patients and donors after allogeneic stem cell transplantation. V was cut by 3 bases and J by 3 bases, with 16 bases left in between. The CDR3 loop spans 17 amino acids. The V gene's germline CDR1 is KGHDR and CDR2 SFDVKD. The V call is TRBV24-1, the J call TRBJ2-2; a possible D gene is TRBD2 (6 bases). The clonotype was recovered from a human donor who was either an allogeneic HSCT recipient or a stem cell or donor lymphocyte infusion donor (not recorded which). It is not recorded whose cells these are; they may come from a transplant donor. Material for sequencing was blood, either unsorted or a sorted T cell fraction (not recorded which). As DNA, the CDR3 is TGTGCCACCAGTGATCCACCGGGCAGGGAGGACACCGGGGAGCTGTTTTTT. This encodes CATSDPPGREDTGELFF.